A selection of T cell receptor beta chains follows, all from one sample in a study of early T cells in non-severe SARS-CoV-2 infection. TCRdb processed the 5' RACE reads anew with MiXCR; each CDR3 protein has one entry. The sample lists over 30,000 distinct CDR3 sequences; approximately 7.1% were seen once. The sequences come from whole blood, collected at baseline. These receptor sequences come from an adult who was a healthcare worker with PCR-confirmed SARS-CoV-2 infection or an uninfected control (not recorded which). The CDR3 runs from the conserved cysteine through the conserved F or W. The D gene is left open where the match is weak. Clone size, where shown, is once, few, many, or a class for clones that have expanded.

d_call,v_call,clone_size,j_call,cdr3_nt,cdr3_aa
.,TRBV7-2,few,TRBJ2-3,TGTGCCAGCAGCTCAGGACCCCAGGATACGCAGTATTTT,CASSSGPQDTQYF
.,TRBV7-9,few,TRBJ2-2,TGTGCCAGCAGCTTAGCCGGGACAACGAACACCGGGGAGCTGTTTTTT,CASSLAGTTNTGELFF
.,TRBV28,many,TRBJ2-2,TGTGCCAGCAGTTTGGGCAGGATCAACACCGGGGAGCTGTTTTTT,CASSLGRINTGELFF
.,TRBV4-3,many,TRBJ1-5,TGCGCCAGCAGCCCGGGTCGAATCAATCAGCCCCAGCATTTT,CASSPGRINQPQHF
.,TRBV28,.,TRBJ1-1,TGTGCCAGCAGTTTGGGGGCAGGGCAGAAAGCTTTCTTT,CASSLGAGQKAFF
.,TRBV25-1,few,TRBJ1-1,TGTGCCAGCGGTAGAGGAGGGACTGAAGCTTTCTTT,CASGRGGTEAFF
.,TRBV3-1,.,TRBJ1-6,TGTGCCAGCACCGGACAGCCCTTTGGTTCACCCCTCCACTTT,CASTGQPFGSPLHF
.,TRBV7-9,many,TRBJ2-7,TGTGCCAGCAGCCGATCTAGCGAACCCTACGAGCAGTACTTC,CASSRSSEPYEQYF
TRBD2,TRBV9,few,TRBJ2-1,TGTGCCAGCAGCGTAACATACGGACTAGGCTACAATGAGCAGTTCTTC,CASSVTYGLGYNEQFF
.,TRBV4-1,many,TRBJ1-4,TGCGCCAGCAGCCAACCCCCGACAGGATCTAATGAAAAACTGTTTTTT,CASSQPPTGSNEKLFF
.,TRBV9,many,TRBJ2-1,TGTGCCAGCAGCGTAGCAGTCTCCAATGAGCAGTTCTTC,CASSVAVSNEQFF
.,TRBV5-1,.,TRBJ1-5,TGCGCCAGCAGCTTGGATGGGAATCAGCCCCAGCATTTT,CASSLDGNQPQHF
.,TRBV29-1,.,TRBJ2-2,TGCAGCGTTGATGTGGGGGCAAACACCGGGGAGCTGTTTTTT,CSVDVGANTGELFF